This TCR beta chain stems from a study of shared clonotypes between healthy human individuals. V gave up 0 bases and J gave up 6 bases, with 14 bases separating them. This CDR3 contains 15 residues. Germline assignment: CDR1 SGHVS and CDR2 FQNEAQ. About this clone: Its antigen is not known.

An even split of each subset's genomic DNA across several immunoSEQ plates was performed. Data came from immunoSEQ multiplex PCR; TCRdb stores just in-frame clones and leaves some out. The repertoire holds millions of clones, with 85% to 95% as singletons. Study-level results: An expected dependence of interdonor clonotype sharing on sequencing depth was noted. A few donors shared approximately 5% of their naive CD4 clonotypes. Lower generation probabilities were found for non-shared clonotypes than for those shared by all four donors.

CD45RO negativity and positive selection for CCR7 defined naive CD8 cells, a population that excluded terminally differentiated effector memory CD45RA+ cells. Sequencing input: naive CD8+ T cells from PBMCs. This chain uses TRBV7-8 with TRBJ1-2; a weak D match, TRBD1 (5 bases). The TCR originated in a man between 18 and 29 years old in good health. Some clones in this sample may be carry-over from other donors' samples. The CDR3 region has the DNA TGTGCCAGCAGCTTAGCCGAAGGGGCAGCTGATGGCTACACCTTC. Its protein is CASSLAEGAADGYTF.